This TCR beta chain was retrieved from a study of T cell responses to AZD1222 COVID-19 vaccine. Background on the study: Pooling covered second doses at about 4 or about 12 weeks.

A remark on this clone: The antigen is undetermined.

Study results and caveats: Females made up more of the donors, who were largely white British, and clonal diversity may have come out too low. Regions left unmutated in variants are reportedly the target of nearly half of spike-specific TCRs.

Libraries were prepared by immunoSEQ multiplex PCR; TCRdb keeps only in-frame clonotypes and omits some of them. Among about 92,000 clones listed, around 89% were seen once. The CDR3 has 13 amino acids. The V end was cut by 4 bases, the J end by 4 bases, with 13 bases between. Per the germline V gene, CDR1 is GTSNPN and CDR2 is SVGIG (reference sequence). The clonotype originates from an adult in good health. This chain connects TRBV30 to TRBJ1-1; D gene uncertain. Sequences were derived from peripheral blood, sampled on day 0 of AZD1222 vaccination. The CDR3 loop reads CAWNQEISTEAFF. The CDR3 nucleotides read TGTGCCTGGAATCAAGAAATTAGCACTGAAGCTTTCTTT.